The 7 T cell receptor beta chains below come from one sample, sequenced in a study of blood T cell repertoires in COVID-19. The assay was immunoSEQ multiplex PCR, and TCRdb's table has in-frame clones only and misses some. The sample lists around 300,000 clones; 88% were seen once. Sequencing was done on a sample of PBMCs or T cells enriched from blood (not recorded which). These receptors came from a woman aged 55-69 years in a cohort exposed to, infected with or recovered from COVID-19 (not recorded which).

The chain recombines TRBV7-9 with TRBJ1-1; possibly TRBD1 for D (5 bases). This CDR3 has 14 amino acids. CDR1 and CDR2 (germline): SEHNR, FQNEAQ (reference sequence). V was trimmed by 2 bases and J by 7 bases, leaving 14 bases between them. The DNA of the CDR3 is TGTGCCAGCAGCTTAAGAACAGGTGGCTTTGAAGCTTTCTTT. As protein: CASSLRTGGFEAFF.

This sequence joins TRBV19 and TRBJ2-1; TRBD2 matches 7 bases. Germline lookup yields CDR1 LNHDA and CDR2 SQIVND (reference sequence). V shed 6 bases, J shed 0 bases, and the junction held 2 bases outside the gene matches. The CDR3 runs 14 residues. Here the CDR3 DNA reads TGTGCCAGTAGCACTAGCGTCTCCTACAATGAGCAGTTCTTC. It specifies CASSTSVSYNEQFF.

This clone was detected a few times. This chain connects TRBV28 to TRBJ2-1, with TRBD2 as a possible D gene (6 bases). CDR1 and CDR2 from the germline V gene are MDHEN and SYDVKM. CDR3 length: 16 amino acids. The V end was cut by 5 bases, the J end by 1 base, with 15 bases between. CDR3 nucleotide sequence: TGTGCCAGCAGTCTCCAAGGAGGGAGGTCCTACAATGAGCAGTTCTTC. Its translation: CASSLQGGRSYNEQFF.

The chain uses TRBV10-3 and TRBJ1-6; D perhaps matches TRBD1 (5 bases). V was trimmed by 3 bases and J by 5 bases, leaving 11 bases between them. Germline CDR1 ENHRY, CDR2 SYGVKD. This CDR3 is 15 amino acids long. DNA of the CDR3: TGTGCCATCAGTGAAGCCGGACACGATAATTCACCCCTCCACTTT. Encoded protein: CAISEAGHDNSPLHF.

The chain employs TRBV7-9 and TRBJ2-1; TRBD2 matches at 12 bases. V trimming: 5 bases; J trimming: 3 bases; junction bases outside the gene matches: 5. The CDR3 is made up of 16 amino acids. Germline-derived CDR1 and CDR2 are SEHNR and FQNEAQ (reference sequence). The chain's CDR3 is CASSRRTSGDYNEQFF. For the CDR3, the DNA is TGTGCCAGCAGCCGAAGGACTAGCGGGGACTACAATGAGCAGTTCTTC.

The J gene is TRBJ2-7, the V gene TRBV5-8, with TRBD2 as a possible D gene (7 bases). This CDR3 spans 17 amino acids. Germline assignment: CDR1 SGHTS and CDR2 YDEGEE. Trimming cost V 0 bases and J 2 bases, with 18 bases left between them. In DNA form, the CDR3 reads TGTGCCAGCAGCTTGGAACAGGGCGGGGGTTTCCCCTACGAGCAGTACTTC. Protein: CASSLEQGGGFPYEQYF. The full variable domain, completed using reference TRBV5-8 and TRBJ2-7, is EAGVTQSPTHLIKTRGQQATLRCSPISGHTSVYWYQQALGLGLQFLLWYDEGEERNRGNFPPRFSGRQFPNYSSELNVNALELEDSALYLCASSLEQGGGFPYEQYFGPGTRLTVT.

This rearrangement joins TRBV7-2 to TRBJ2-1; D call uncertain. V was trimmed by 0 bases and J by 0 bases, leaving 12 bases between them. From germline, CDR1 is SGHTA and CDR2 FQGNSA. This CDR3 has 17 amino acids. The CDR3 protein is CASSLAPRARSYNEQFF. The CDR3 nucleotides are TGTGCCAGCAGCTTAGCACCACGCGCCCGCTCCTACAATGAGCAGTTCTTC.